The rows below give T cell receptor beta chains drawn from one sample of a study of T cells in Graves' hyperthyroidism and ophthalmopathy. One entry per CDR3 protein, called by TCRdb with MiXCR from the multiplex PCR reads. The sample consists of around 420,000 distinct CDR3 sequences, around 14% of them appearing once. Material: blood. All receptors derive from a woman under 30 with Graves' hyperthyroidism. CDR3s include the opening cysteine and the closing phenylalanine or tryptophan. The D gene is left open where the match is weak. Where a row states a size, it is once, few, many or the class of an expanded clone; other rows omit it.

v_gene: TRBV5-1
d_gene: -
j_gene: TRBJ2-3
abundance: few
CDR3nt: TGCGCCAGCTACTGGGACGGAACAGATACGCAGTATTTT
CDR3aa: CASYWDGTDTQYF

v_gene: TRBV7-2
d_gene: -
j_gene: TRBJ1-5
abundance: many
CDR3nt: TGTGCCAGCAGCTCGGGGAGTCTAATGGGGCCCCAGCATTTT
CDR3aa: CASSSGSLMGPQHF

v_gene: TRBV19
d_gene: -
j_gene: TRBJ2-5
abundance: many
CDR3nt: TGTGCCAGTAGTTGGGCTGCCCAAGAGACCCAGTACTTC
CDR3aa: CASSWAAQETQYF

v_gene: TRBV2
d_gene: -
j_gene: TRBJ2-7
abundance: few
CDR3nt: TGTGCCAGCAGTGACGAGGTTGTCTGGGTGGAGCAGTACTTC
CDR3aa: CASSDEVVWVEQYF

v_gene: TRBV7-9
d_gene: TRBD1
j_gene: TRBJ1-4
abundance: many
CDR3nt: TGTGCCAGCAGCGCAATACAGGGGGCGAACGAAAAACTGTTTTTT
CDR3aa: CASSAIQGANEKLFF

v_gene: TRBV6-2/TRBV6-3
d_gene: TRBD1
j_gene: TRBJ1-5
abundance: few
CDR3nt: TGTGCCAGCAGTTACTGGGAGGTCAGGGGGCGAAGTCAGCCCCAGCATTTT
CDR3aa: CASSYWEVRGRSQPQHF

v_gene: TRBV6-2/TRBV6-3
d_gene: -
j_gene: TRBJ1-1
abundance: many
CDR3nt: TGTGCCAGCTTGACGGGGGGCGTTGGCACTGAAGCTTTCTTT
CDR3aa: CASLTGGVGTEAFF

v_gene: TRBV28
d_gene: -
j_gene: TRBJ1-5
abundance: few
CDR3nt: TGTGCCAGCAGTTTATTAGGGAAACCCCAGCATTTT
CDR3aa: CASSLLGKPQHF

v_gene: TRBV7-2
d_gene: -
j_gene: TRBJ2-5
abundance: many
CDR3nt: TGTGCCAGCAGCTCTTGGGTCCAAGAGACCCAGTACTTC
CDR3aa: CASSSWVQETQYF

v_gene: TRBV14
d_gene: TRBD2
j_gene: TRBJ2-1
abundance: -
CDR3nt: TGTGCCAGCAGCCAAGCAGGGGTCACTAGCGGGAGATCATACAATGAGCAGTTCTTC
CDR3aa: CASSQAGVTSGRSYNEQFF

v_gene: TRBV4-3
d_gene: -
j_gene: TRBJ1-1
abundance: many
CDR3nt: TGCGCCAGCAGCCAAGGGCCCAGCTTGGACACTGAAGCTTTCTTT
CDR3aa: CASSQGPSLDTEAFF

v_gene: TRBV2
d_gene: -
j_gene: TRBJ1-1
abundance: -
CDR3nt: TGCGCCAGCAGCCAAGGTCTCGCAGCTAACACTGAAGCTTTCTTT
CDR3aa: CASSQGLAANTEAFF

v_gene: TRBV7-9
d_gene: -
j_gene: TRBJ1-2
abundance: many
CDR3nt: TGTGCCAGCAGCTTAGGAGGAGGCGGGGGAGGCTACACCTTC
CDR3aa: CASSLGGGGGGYTF

v_gene: TRBV11-2
d_gene: -
j_gene: TRBJ2-3
abundance: many
CDR3nt: TGTGCCAGCAGCTTAGTTAGCCTTGGATGGACAGATACGCAGTATTTT
CDR3aa: CASSLVSLGWTDTQYF

v_gene: TRBV25-1
d_gene: -
j_gene: TRBJ2-1
abundance: -
CDR3nt: TGTGCCACGTCGGGGCCTATTACCTACAATGGGCAGTTCTTC
CDR3aa: CATSGPITYNGQFF

v_gene: TRBV20-1
d_gene: -
j_gene: TRBJ2-3
abundance: many
CDR3nt: TGCAGTGCTAGCGGGGGGCTCACAGATACGCAGTATTTT
CDR3aa: CSASGGLTDTQYF

v_gene: TRBV20-1
d_gene: -
j_gene: TRBJ1-5
abundance: many
CDR3nt: TGCAGTGCTCGACAGGATAACAATCAGCCCCAGCATTTT
CDR3aa: CSARQDNNQPQHF

v_gene: TRBV27
d_gene: -
j_gene: TRBJ1-5
abundance: many
CDR3nt: TGTGCCAGCAGTCCGACCGGGAGACTCAATCAGCCCCAGCATTTT
CDR3aa: CASSPTGRLNQPQHF

v_gene: TRBV7-2
d_gene: TRBD1
j_gene: TRBJ1-2
abundance: many
CDR3nt: TGTGCCAGCAGTTGGAGCAAGGGACAGCCCACCGCCTTC
CDR3aa: CASSWSKGQPTAF

v_gene: TRBV7-9
d_gene: -
j_gene: TRBJ2-1
abundance: many
CDR3nt: TGTGCCAGCAGCCGACCAGGGGACAATGAGCAGTTCTTC
CDR3aa: CASSRPGDNEQFF

v_gene: TRBV7-2
d_gene: -
j_gene: TRBJ2-1
abundance: many
CDR3nt: TGTGCCAGCAGCTTATTCGGGACGTCCTCCTACAATGAGCAGTTCTTC
CDR3aa: CASSLFGTSSYNEQFF

v_gene: TRBV20-1
d_gene: -
j_gene: TRBJ2-1
abundance: -
CDR3nt: TGCAGTGCTAGTTCAGGGACGTCTGGGGATGAGCAGTTCTTC
CDR3aa: CSASSGTSGDEQFF

v_gene: TRBV15
d_gene: -
j_gene: TRBJ1-5
abundance: many
CDR3nt: TGTGCCACCAGCAGAGATGTGGCCTACAATCAGCCCCAGCATTTT
CDR3aa: CATSRDVAYNQPQHF

v_gene: TRBV12-3/TRBV12-4
d_gene: TRBD1
j_gene: TRBJ1-4
abundance: -
CDR3nt: TGTGCCAGCAGGACAGGGCTTAATGAAAAACTGTTTTTT
CDR3aa: CASRTGLNEKLFF

v_gene: TRBV14
d_gene: -
j_gene: TRBJ1-1
abundance: many
CDR3nt: TGTGCCAGCAGCCAAGCCCCATCGGGGGCAGGGGTTCGTATCGCTGAAGCTTTCTTT
CDR3aa: CASSQAPSGAGVRIAEAFF

v_gene: TRBV29-1
d_gene: -
j_gene: TRBJ2-7
abundance: few
CDR3nt: TGCAGCGTTGCGGGCCAGGGTGCCTACGAGCAGTACTTC
CDR3aa: CSVAGQGAYEQYF

v_gene: TRBV19
d_gene: TRBD1
j_gene: TRBJ1-1
abundance: -
CDR3nt: TGTGCCAGTAGTTTACCGGGACAGGGGGCGCGTACTGAAGCTTTCTTT
CDR3aa: CASSLPGQGARTEAFF

v_gene: TRBV4-1
d_gene: TRBD2
j_gene: TRBJ2-7
abundance: few
CDR3nt: TGCGCCAGCAGCCAAGAAATCCCTAGCGGGAGTCCCTACGAGCAGTACTTC
CDR3aa: CASSQEIPSGSPYEQYF

v_gene: TRBV7-9
d_gene: -
j_gene: TRBJ2-7
abundance: many
CDR3nt: TGTGCCAGCAGCTCCCGTCTTGCCTACGAGCAGTACTTC
CDR3aa: CASSSRLAYEQYF

v_gene: TRBV14
d_gene: -
j_gene: TRBJ2-1
abundance: few
CDR3nt: TGTGCCAGCAATAGGGACGGACTTTACAATGAGCAGTTCTTC
CDR3aa: CASNRDGLYNEQFF

v_gene: TRBV20-1
d_gene: -
j_gene: TRBJ2-5
abundance: few
CDR3nt: TGCAGTGCTAGGGGTTGGGGGTTTGAGACCCAGTACTTC
CDR3aa: CSARGWGFETQYF

v_gene: TRBV10-2
d_gene: TRBD2
j_gene: TRBJ2-1
abundance: -
CDR3nt: TGCGCCAGCAGAAGGAAGCGGGGGCGACCCTACAATGAGCAGTTCTTC
CDR3aa: CASRRKRGRPYNEQFF

v_gene: TRBV10-3
d_gene: -
j_gene: TRBJ2-7
abundance: many
CDR3nt: TGTGCCATCAGTGAGGACTTAAAATCTGGCTACGAGCAGTACTTC
CDR3aa: CAISEDLKSGYEQYF

v_gene: TRBV6-2/TRBV6-3
d_gene: -
j_gene: TRBJ2-6
abundance: many
CDR3nt: TGTGCCAGCAGTTACGACAGCTCTGGGGCCAACGTCCTGACTTTC
CDR3aa: CASSYDSSGANVLTF

v_gene: TRBV3-1
d_gene: -
j_gene: TRBJ2-1
abundance: few
CDR3nt: TGTGCCAGCGCACCAGGGTTTTCGTTTGTCTATGAGCAGTTCTTC
CDR3aa: CASAPGFSFVYEQFF

v_gene: TRBV7-9
d_gene: TRBD1
j_gene: TRBJ2-3
abundance: many
CDR3nt: TGTGCCAGCAGCGGACAGGGGACAGATACGCAGTATTTT
CDR3aa: CASSGQGTDTQYF

v_gene: TRBV5-8
d_gene: -
j_gene: TRBJ1-4
abundance: once
CDR3nt: TGTGCCAGCAGCTTAGACACCAGAAAACTGTTTTTT
CDR3aa: CASSLDTRKLFF

v_gene: TRBV6-1
d_gene: -
j_gene: TRBJ1-2
abundance: -
CDR3nt: TGTGCCAGCAGGCCCGGGGGGCAGGGTAACTATGGCTACACCTTC
CDR3aa: CASRPGGQGNYGYTF

v_gene: TRBV24-1
d_gene: -
j_gene: TRBJ2-5
abundance: -
CDR3nt: TGTGCCACCAGTGATTTCCGTTGGGAGACCCAGTACTTC
CDR3aa: CATSDFRWETQYF

v_gene: TRBV2
d_gene: -
j_gene: TRBJ1-5
abundance: -
CDR3nt: TGTGCCAGCAGGGAAGAGGGCAATCAGCCCCAGCATTTT
CDR3aa: CASREEGNQPQHF

v_gene: TRBV12-3/TRBV12-4
d_gene: TRBD2
j_gene: TRBJ2-2
abundance: many
CDR3nt: TGTGCCAGCAGTTTAGCGCGGGGGGGCTTTAGCACCGGGGAGCTGTTTTTT
CDR3aa: CASSLARGGFSTGELFF

v_gene: TRBV29-1
d_gene: -
j_gene: TRBJ2-2
abundance: few
CDR3nt: TGCAGCGTTGTCGGGGTAGGGGAGCTGTTTTTT
CDR3aa: CSVVGVGELFF